This section outlines one TCR beta chain sequence together with its context. This clonotype was seen ten or more times. Its target antigen remains unknown. Per-nucleotide qualities are absent, and no much larger clonotype sits a single base away. This record belongs to a study of T cells after yellow fever vaccination (dated by TCRdb to between 2018 and 2020). At the level of the whole study: The SMART-Seq v4 Ultra Low Input RNA kit was used to prepare libraries from fractions with low cell numbers. Bulk PBMC replicates and cell subsets were isolated from blood drawn at multiple timepoints before and after both primary and secondary immunization. Two healthy male donors, one aged 18 to 30 and one aged 30 to 40 years, were included in the cohort. Bulk TCR alpha and beta repertoires were sequenced longitudinally to track T-cell clones before and after primary and booster YFV17D yellow fever vaccination.

The treatment or condition tag for this specimen amounts to: live attenuated yellow fever vaccine strain. PBMCs were isolated from peripheral blood using a standard Ficoll-Paque protocol. CD4 and CD8 T-cell fractions were isolated with Dynabeads CD4 and CD8 positive selection kits. RNA was extracted with TriZol from bulk PBMCs, CD4 and CD8 fractions, and dextramer-positive and dextramer-negative fractions. The research as a whole found: Compared with the primary T-cell response, the secondary T-cell response was faster but weaker, reaching its peak on day 5 rather than on day 15. Because only a couple of donors were included in the study, the extent to which the findings can be generalized is limited. A small fraction of clonotypes showed up in both the CD4 and CD8 compartments, probably as a result of convergent recombination. After the booster, most clones that had expanded after primary vaccination were detected again (around 96% of CD4 and more than 85% of CD8), suggesting broad maintenance of memory. FACS-sorted repertoires could contain abundant contaminating clonotypes from the bulk population, so computational filtering was required.

Synthesis of TCR cDNA relied on 5'RACE template switching, a step that introduced a universal primer site along with unique molecular identifiers. Priming of cDNA synthesis was performed from both the TCR alpha and TCR beta constant segments. Two PCR steps were used to amplify libraries, with sample barcodes and sequencing adapters being added in the second step. Sequencing of libraries was done on Illumina HiSeq 2500 (2x100 bp) or NovaSeq (2x150 bp). The source study handled its data this way. Demultiplexing of reads and collapsing into UMI consensus sequences were performed with MIGEC, and V(D)J alignment was carried out with MiXCR. Clonotypes responding to the vaccine were identified with edgeR on replicate PBMC samples, with the criteria of FDR below 0.01 and a log2 fold change above 5 up to day 15. Each bulk clonotype was labeled CD4 or CD8 based on which sequenced repertoire, CD4 or CD8, contained the clonotype at higher abundance. In-frame beta chains were kept once TCRdb had trimmed the public reads at Q25 with fastp and called clones with MiXCR. One record per CDR3 amino acid sequence lists the most common genes and DNA. The V and J calls come from TCRdb's annotation, not from the publication. This sample lists about 60,000 distinct CDR3 sequences; more than 5.5% were detected once. Around 38% of the sample rests with the top ten.

From the germline V gene (reference sequence), CDR1 is LGHDT and CDR2 is YNNKEL. V and J lose 1 base and 13 bases, and a span of 16 bases separates them. The CDR3 goes from the cysteine to the phenylalanine over 13 residues. CDR3 DNA only is kept here, 39 bases in frame from base 1. The sequencing used CD8+ T cells sorted from PBMCs, collected on the day of the first yellow fever vaccination. Rearrangement joined TRBV3-1 to TRBJ2-5, with a weak D call of TRBD2 (6 bases match). This TCR was sampled from a man aged 18 to 30 who received the YFV17D yellow fever vaccine. The CDR3 amino acid sequence is: CASSQGHAGLLYF. The DNA is as follows: TGTGCCAGCAGCCAAGGCCACGCGGGACTCTTGTACTTC.